This is a list of T cell receptor beta chains from one sample in a study of Ad26.COV2.S vaccination and SARS-CoV-2 variants. The data were produced by immunoSEQ multiplex PCR, yet TCRdb's version contains in-frame clones alone and is incomplete. The sample holds roughly 350,000 clones, around nine tenths seen once. Source: peripheral blood, taken in a trial of Ad26.COV2.S vaccine versus placebo. These TCRs come from a person between 18 and 65 years old who received the Ad26.COV2.S COVID-19 vaccine or a placebo. Each CDR3 is given with its conserved first and last residue. Each record gives: J gene, V gene, CDR3 protein.

>TRBJ2-7|TRBV28
CASSPPGQFYEQYF
>TRBJ1-1|TRBV5-6
CASSFGLGNTEAFF
>TRBJ2-1|TRBV4-2
CASSQDRQGWLNEQFF
>TRBJ2-7|TRBV30
CAWSGGQSYYEQYF
>TRBJ1-1|TRBV25-1
CASSERRATEAFF
>TRBJ2-1|TRBV30
CAWSVTSGYNEQFF
>TRBJ1-5|TRBV7-8
CASSLAGGSNQPQHF
>TRBJ2-7|TRBV7-2
CASSFRDNSYEQYF
>TRBJ2-7|TRBV3-1/TRBV3-2
CASSPSRGRRYEQYF
>TRBJ2-3|TRBV3-1/TRBV3-2
CASSQALRDTQYF
>TRBJ2-5|TRBV7-6
CASSSDRGWGETQYF
>TRBJ1-1|TRBV9
CASSALTGGAEAFF
>TRBJ2-2|TRBV6-2/TRBV6-3
CASTPGGRLFF
>TRBJ2-1|TRBV20-1
CSARREHEQFF
>TRBJ1-5|TRBV4-1
CASSHGQGYSNQPQHF
>TRBJ2-1|TRBV6-1
CASSESLAGGPFTYNEQFF
>TRBJ2-1|TRBV3-1/TRBV3-2
CASSLLLAGGSYNEQFF
>TRBJ1-2|TRBV6-1
CASSDMRHYGYTF
>TRBJ2-5|TRBV7-2
CASSQLAVQETQYF
>TRBJ1-2|TRBV14
CASSKGTRFFNYGYTF
>TRBJ2-1|TRBV2
CASSLRGVHEQFF
>TRBJ2-2|TRBV2
CASSRWDGAGELFF